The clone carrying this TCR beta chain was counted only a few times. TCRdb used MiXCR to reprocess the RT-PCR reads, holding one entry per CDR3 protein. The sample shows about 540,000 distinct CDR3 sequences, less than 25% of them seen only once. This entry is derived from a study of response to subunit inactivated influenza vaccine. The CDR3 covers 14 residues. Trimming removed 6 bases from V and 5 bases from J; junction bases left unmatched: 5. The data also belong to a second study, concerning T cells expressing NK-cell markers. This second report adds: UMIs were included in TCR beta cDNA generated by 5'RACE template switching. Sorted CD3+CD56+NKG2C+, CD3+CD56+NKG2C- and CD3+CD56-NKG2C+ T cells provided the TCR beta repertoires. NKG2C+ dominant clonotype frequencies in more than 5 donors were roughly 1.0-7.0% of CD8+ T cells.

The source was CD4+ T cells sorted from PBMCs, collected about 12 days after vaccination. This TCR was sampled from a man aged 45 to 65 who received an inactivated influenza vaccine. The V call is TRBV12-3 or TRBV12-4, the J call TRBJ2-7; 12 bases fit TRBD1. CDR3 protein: CASSNWDRGHEQYF. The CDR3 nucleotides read TGTGCCAGCAGCAATTGGGACAGGGGGCACGAGCAGTACTTC.